A single sample gave rise to the 24 T cell receptor beta chains below, sequenced in a study of blood T cells in healthy people across ages. It was with a sample-barcoded 5' primer and a J-beta primer mix that a second PCR of roughly 7 to 12 cycles was run. TCRdb independently ran MiXCR on the 5' RACE reads; one entry per CDR3 protein. Of 700,000 to 800,000 distinct CDR3 sequences listed, approximately 43% are singletons. The sample consisted of blood. The receptors originated from a woman in her sixties or seventies in good health.

The chain employs TRBV6-6 and TRBJ2-1, with 7 nucleotides matching TRBD2. This CDR3 has 14 residues. The V segment lost 2 bases and the J segment 6 bases; nucleotides outside the gene matches: 4. Germline values: CDR1 MNHNY, CDR2 SVGAGI (reference sequence). CDR3 coding DNA: TGTGCCAGCAGTTACCCAGGCGGGGGCAATGAGCAGTTCTTC. Translating gives CASSYPGGGNEQFF.

This clonotype was found a few times. The chain links TRBV5-6 to TRBJ2-5, with 9 bases fitting TRBD1. This CDR3 spans 18 amino acids. Germline V gene data show CDR1 as SGHDT and CDR2 as YYEEEE. Losses at the gene ends were 4 bases for V and 0 bases for J; bases not matched to a gene: 13. The chain's CDR3 is CASSPDRGAVFDQETQYF. The CDR3 DNA reads as TGTGCCAGCAGCCCGGACAGGGGCGCTGTTTTCGACCAAGAGACCCAGTACTTC.

The chain is built from TRBV27 and TRBJ2-2; TRBD2 matches 8 bases. V lost 1 base, J lost 7 bases, and 8 bases stayed unmatched. CDR3 length equals 16 residues. Germline CDR1 is MNHEY and CDR2 is SMNVEV (reference sequence). CDR3 DNA sequence: TGTGCCAGCAGTTTATGGACTAGCAGGGCGGGCGGGGAGCTGTTTTTT. Amino acids: CASSLWTSRAGGELFF.

This clonotype was observed many times. The rearrangement links TRBV5-1 to TRBJ2-5; D call uncertain. V lost 6 bases and J 5 bases, leaving 8 bases between the germline ends. The germline CDR1 and CDR2 sequences are SGHRS and YFSETQ. The length of the CDR3 is 11 residues. The CDR3: CASTLEETQYF. DNA for the CDR3: TGCGCCAGCACCCTGGAGGAGACCCAGTACTTC.

Turning to this clonotype: This clone may be a read error of a much larger clone one base away. This rearrangement joins TRBV7-2 to TRBJ2-1; the D is unclear. The J call may be mistaken, given a closer DNA end match to TRBJ2-7. Germline V CDR1 and CDR2: SGHTA, FQGNSA. The CDR3 length is 16 residues. DNA of the CDR3: TGTGCCAGCAGCTTAGGGGCCAGTAGCTCCTACAATGAGCAGTACTTC. It codes for CASSLGASSSYNEQYF.

This clonotype was picked up a small number of times. This chain uses TRBV12-3 or TRBV12-4 with TRBJ2-6, with D unclear. This CDR3 spans 14 amino acids. Trimming pared 6 bases from V and 0 bases from J, leaving 6 bases between. In DNA form, the CDR3 reads TGTGCCAGCAGGGGCGACTCTGGGGCCAACGTCCTGACTTTC. It translates to CASRGDSGANVLTF.

V gene TRBV7-2 combines with J gene TRBJ2-5, with D possibly matching TRBD2 (6 bases). This CDR3 spans 15 amino acids. Trimming shortened V by 1 base and J by 3 bases, and 12 bases separated the two germline ends. Germline loops: CDR1 SGHTA, CDR2 FQGNSA. The CDR3 DNA follows: TGTGCCAGCAGCTTAGTTCAGGGCGGGAAAGAGACCCAGTACTTC. Protein: CASSLVQGGKETQYF.

The chain carries TRBV6-6 and TRBJ2-1; TRBD1 matches 9 bases. The V gene's germline CDR1 is MNHNY and CDR2 SVGAGI (reference sequence). J lost 5 bases, V lost 6 bases, and 11 bases had no gene match. This CDR3 has 16 amino acids. The CDR3 region is CASRPTGGRVHNEQFF. The CDR3 nucleotides are TGTGCCAGCAGGCCGACAGGGGGAAGGGTACACAATGAGCAGTTCTTC.

The V call is TRBV18, the J call TRBJ2-7, with D perhaps assigned TRBD1 or TRBD2 (5 bases each). With 3 bases removed from V and 3 bases from J, the gap between germline ends came to 18 bases. The germline CDR1 and CDR2 sequences are KGHSH and LQKENI. CDR3 length: 16 amino acids. CDR3 nucleotide sequence: TGTGCCAGCTCACCGGCCCGGGACCCGGGGAGCTACGAGCAGTACTTC. It translates to CASSPARDPGSYEQYF. The entire variable domain, with the rest obtained from reference TRBV18 and TRBJ2-7, is as follows: NAGVMQNPRHLVRRRGQEARLRCSPMKGHSHVYWYRQLPEEGLKFMVYLQKENIIDESGMPKERFSAEFPKEGPSILRIQQVVRGDSAAYFCASSPARDPGSYEQYFGPGTRLTVT.

This clonotype was seen many times. The chain links TRBV4-2 to TRBJ2-7; TRBD2 agrees at 7 bases. Germline trimming cut 0 bases from V and 2 bases from J; bases unmatched to any gene: 19. CDR1 is LGHNA and CDR2 is YNFKEQ in the germline V gene. The CDR3 runs 20 residues. CDR3 in DNA: TGTGCCAGCAGCCAAGAACGCCGGGGTTCTAGCGGAAGGGGCCCCTACGAGCAGTACTTC. Translation gives CASSQERRGSSGRGPYEQYF.

This chain connects TRBV28 to TRBJ1-1, with TRBD1 matching 9 bases. Germline V gene sequence: CDR1 MDHEN, CDR2 SYDVKM. The CDR3 sequence is 15 residues long. Germline trimming cut 3 bases from V and 5 bases from J; bases unmatched to any gene: 7. CDR3 amino acids: CASSLGQGGWTEAFF. CDR3 bases: TGTGCCAGCAGTTTGGGACAGGGAGGGTGGACTGAAGCTTTCTTT.

CDR3 in DNA: TGTGCCAGCAGTTTAGTTCCAAGGTCGGAGACCCAGTACTTC. Translated: CASSLVPRSETQYF. The gene calls are TRBV12-3 or TRBV12-4 and TRBJ2-5; D is undetermined. The ends were cut back, 1 base at V and 5 bases at J, with 11 bases in the middle. CDR3 length equals 14 residues.

The chain links TRBV27 to TRBJ1-2; 9 bases line up with TRBD1. Germline CDR1 is MNHEY and CDR2 is SMNVEV (reference sequence). Losses at the gene ends were 0 bases for V and 8 bases for J; bases not matched to a gene: 1. This CDR3 comprises 13 residues. CDR3 DNA sequence: TGTGCCAGCAGTTTATCGACAGGGGGAGGCTACACCTTC. This translates into CASSLSTGGGYTF.

This clonotype was observed a few times. The V and J genes are TRBV6-4 and TRBJ2-1; 7 bases match TRBD2. This CDR3 spans 15 amino acids. Losses at the gene ends were 4 bases for V and 4 bases for J; bases not matched to a gene: 7. CDR1 MRHNA and CDR2 SNTAGT come from the germline V gene. CDR3 region: CASSGGSGTYNEQFF. The CDR3 nucleotides are TGTGCCAGCAGTGGCGGGAGCGGAACATACAATGAGCAGTTCTTC.

The CDR3 nucleotides are TGTGCCAGCAGTGAATTAGCGGGAGAGAATAATGAGCAGTTCTTC. This translates into CASSELAGENNEQFF. The chain recombines TRBV2 with TRBJ2-1; 9 bases fit TRBD2. V shed 2 bases, J shed 7 bases, and the junction held 6 bases outside the gene matches. CDR1 SNHLY and CDR2 FYNNEI come from the germline V gene. The CDR3 loop spans 15 amino acids. Variable domain in full (rest from reference TRBV2 and TRBJ2-1): EPEVTQTPSHQVTQMGQEVILRCVPISNHLYFYWYRQILGQKVEFLVSFYNNEISEKSEIFDDQFSVERPDGSNFTLKIRSTKLEDSAMYFCASSELAGENNEQFFGPGTRLTVL.

This chain connects TRBV20-1 to TRBJ2-5, with TRBD2 matching over 12 bases. This CDR3 comprises 15 residues. The germline gives CDR1 DFQATT, CDR2 SNEGSKA (reference sequence). The V gene end was trimmed by 4 bases and the J gene end by 2 bases; junction bases not matched to a gene: 5. The chain's CDR3 is CSAKKTSGGQETQYF. DNA of the CDR3: TGCAGTGCTAAGAAGACTAGCGGGGGTCAAGAGACCCAGTACTTC.

This clonotype was detected only a few times. The CDR3: CASSSLGPYYEQYF. CDR3 in DNA: TGTGCCAGCAGTTCGCTAGGCCCCTACTACGAGCAGTACTTC. The chain links TRBV7-2 to TRBJ2-7; the D is unclear. The CDR3 runs to 14 residues. V lost 6 bases and J 3 bases, leaving 15 bases between the germline ends. Germline CDR1 and CDR2: SGHTA and FQGNSA.

This clonotype was seen a handful of times. V gene TRBV29-1 combines with J gene TRBJ2-7, with 8 positions matching TRBD1. The CDR3 sequence is 15 residues long. Germline values: CDR1 SQVTM, CDR2 ANQGSEA. Germline trimming cut 1 base from V and 3 bases from J; bases unmatched to any gene: 8. The CDR3 nucleotides are TGCAGCGTTGAAGGGGGGCCAGGGGGCCTCTACGAGCAGTACTTC. This sequence encodes CSVEGGPGGLYEQYF.

The rearrangement uses TRBV7-9 and TRBJ2-7, with D possibly TRBD1 on 5 matching bases. The CDR3 runs 17 residues. Germline loops: CDR1 SEHNR, CDR2 FQNEAQ (reference sequence). The germline V and J ends were trimmed by 4 bases and 0 bases, with 19 bases remaining between them. The CDR3 sequence is CASSSPLGSGPSYEQYF. CDR3 in DNA: TGTGCCAGCAGCTCCCCCCTGGGGTCAGGGCCCTCCTACGAGCAGTACTTC.

This clonotype appeared once. CDR3 loop: CSAKGLALNTGELFF. As DNA, the CDR3 is TGCAGTGCTAAAGGACTAGCGCTAAACACCGGGGAGCTGTTTTTT. The rearrangement uses TRBV20-1 and TRBJ2-2; 9 bases align to TRBD2. From germline, CDR1 is DFQATT and CDR2 SNEGSKA (reference sequence). V dropped 4 bases and J dropped 2; count of bases not matched to a gene: 5. CDR3 length: 15 amino acids.

Concerning this clonotype: A read error may account for a junction end that differs from germline. The chain uses TRBV28 and TRBJ1-5; no clear D. CDR3 length equals 13 residues. Germline V gene sequence: CDR1 MDHEN, CDR2 SYDVKM. CDR3 sequence reads: CATSWVSNRPQHF. The DNA of the CDR3 is TGTGCCACCTCCTGGGTGAGCAATCGGCCCCAGCATTTT.

The J gene is TRBJ2-6, the V gene TRBV6-6; possible D gene TRBD2, 5 bases. The CDR3 is 15 amino acids. Germline V gives CDR1 MNHNY, CDR2 SVGAGI (reference sequence). V was shortened by 4 bases and J by 1 base, with 8 bases between the two germline ends. The CDR3 nucleotides are TGTGCCAGCAGTTCGGGGTTTTCTGGGGCCAACGTCCTGACTTTC. Translated, it gives CASSSGFSGANVLTF.

CDR3: CSVGRQANTEAFF. CDR3 DNA: TGCAGCGTTGGACGGCAGGCGAACACTGAAGCTTTCTTT. The genes are TRBV29-1 and TRBJ1-1; no clear D. This CDR3 is built from 13 residues. V was pared by 4 bases and J by 1 base, with 10 bases between. The germline CDR1 and CDR2 sequences are SQVTM and ANQGSEA.

The chain uses TRBV20-1 and TRBJ2-7; TRBD1 matches at 7 bases. With 0 bases clipped from V and 12 bases from J, the junction kept 23 bases outside the gene matches. Germline CDR1 reads DFQATT; CDR2 reads SNEGSKA (reference sequence). The CDR3 totals 17 residues. CDR3 DNA sequence: TGCAGTGCTAGAGAAAGGACAGGACCAACCATTAAAGCCCCTCCGTACTTC. Its protein is CSARERTGPTIKAPPYF.